This paragraph covers one T cell receptor (beta chain) sequence. The data stem from a study of technical replicates of blood from four donors. With 6 bases removed from V and 0 bases from J, the gap between germline ends came to 10 bases. This CDR3 has 14 residues. In germline, CDR1 is MNHNS, CDR2 SASEGT. TCRdb's copy holds only in-frame clones and misses some; the assay was immunoSEQ multiplex PCR. The sample shows fewer than 13,000 clones, around 94% of them seen only once. The source of this sequence is a human donor in good health. This chain joins TRBV6-1 and TRBJ2-3; unclear D gene. Sequences were obtained from PBMCs. The CDR3 region has the DNA TGTGCCAGCAGGGTACGGGTTAGCACAGATACGCAGTATTTT. It specifies CASRVRVSTDTQYF.